This T cell receptor (beta chain) was retrieved from a study of identical twins. Study-wide results and limits: Abundant cord blood beta clonotypes carried fewer insertions; memory repertoires showed none.

Carrying unique molecular identifiers, the cDNA also gained a universal primer site through template switching. TCRdb ran MiXCR on the 5' RACE reads and lists one entry per CDR3 protein. Among approximately 670,000 distinct CDR3 sequences, roughly 6% were seen once, and the ten largest hold roughly 1.6%. CDR1 and CDR2 from the germline V gene are SQVTM and ANQGSEA. Losses at the gene ends were 5 bases for V and 3 bases for J; bases not matched to a gene: 4. This CDR3 spans 13 amino acids. The sample holds many counts of this clonotype. Its antigen is as yet unknown. This sequence originates from a man aged 18 to 35 in good health. Sequenced: naive T cells sorted from blood. V is TRBV29-1 and J is TRBJ2-3; the match to TRBD1 covers 8 bases. The CDR3 nucleotides read TGCAGCGTTTCAGGGGGCCGAACAGATACGCAGTATTTT. Its translation is CSVSGGRTDTQYF.